This T cell receptor beta chain was sequenced during a study of T cell responses to AZD1222 COVID-19 vaccine. Study-level points and caveats: Clonal diversity may have been underestimated, and the donors were mostly white British, with more females than males.

About this clone itself: Its specificity is unknown.

The method was immunoSEQ multiplex PCR; TCRdb's version includes in-frame clones alone and lacks a portion of them. The table includes approximately 150,000 clones, around 93% detected once. This sequence was found in an adult in good health. The sequenced sample was peripheral blood, obtained on day 0 of AZD1222 vaccination.

The CDR3 DNA reads TGTGCCAGCAGCTTAAACCCCGGGACATCCTATAGCCAAGCTTTCTTT. It yields the protein CASSLNPGTSYSQAFF. The chain links TRBV7-3 to TRBJ1-1; possibly TRBD1 for D (6 bases). CDR1 and CDR2 from the germline V gene are SGHTA and FQGTGA. Trimming cost V 1 base and J 9 bases, with 21 bases left between them. The CDR3 loop spans 16 amino acids.